The entry below describes one T cell receptor beta chain. V shed 4 bases, J shed 2 bases, and the junction held 7 bases outside the gene matches. The germline CDR1 and CDR2 sequences are SGHRS and YFSETQ. This CDR3 is built from 16 residues. Authors' methods: Counts of nucleated cells, estimated from reference gene primer amplification, were obtained. The assay was immunoSEQ multiplex PCR, and TCRdb's table has in-frame clones only and misses some. Clonal size and the V and J genes are those of that table, whereas D and trimming came from the DNA. There are approximately 190,000 clones in the sample; about 85% occur only once, and about 22% lies in the top ten. The data are from a study of blood T cell repertoires in COVID-19. Whole-study context: COVID-19 samples, acute and convalescent, were from the United States, Italy and Spain. From T cells, B-cell-depleted T cells, or PBMCs came the material, which was cDNA or gDNA.

The sequencing input was peripheral blood. The J gene is TRBJ2-3, the V gene TRBV5-1, with 10 positions matching TRBD2. This sequence originates from a man aged 60 to 75 with active or convalescent COVID-19. Here the CDR3 DNA reads TGCGCCAGCAGCCAAGGACTAGCGGACCCCACAGATACGCAGTATTTT. As protein: CASSQGLADPTDTQYF.